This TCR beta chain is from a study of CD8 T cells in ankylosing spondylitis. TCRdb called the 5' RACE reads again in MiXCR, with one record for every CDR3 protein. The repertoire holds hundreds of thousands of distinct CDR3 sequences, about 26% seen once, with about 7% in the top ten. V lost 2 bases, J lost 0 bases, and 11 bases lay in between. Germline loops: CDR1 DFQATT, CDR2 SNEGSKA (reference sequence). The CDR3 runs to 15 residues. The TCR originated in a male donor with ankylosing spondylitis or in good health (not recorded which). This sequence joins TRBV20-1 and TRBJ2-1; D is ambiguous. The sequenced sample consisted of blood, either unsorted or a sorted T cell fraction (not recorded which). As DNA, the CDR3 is TGCAGTGCTAGATCCGCGTTGAGCTCCTACAATGAGCAGTTCTTC. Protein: CSARSALSSYNEQFF.